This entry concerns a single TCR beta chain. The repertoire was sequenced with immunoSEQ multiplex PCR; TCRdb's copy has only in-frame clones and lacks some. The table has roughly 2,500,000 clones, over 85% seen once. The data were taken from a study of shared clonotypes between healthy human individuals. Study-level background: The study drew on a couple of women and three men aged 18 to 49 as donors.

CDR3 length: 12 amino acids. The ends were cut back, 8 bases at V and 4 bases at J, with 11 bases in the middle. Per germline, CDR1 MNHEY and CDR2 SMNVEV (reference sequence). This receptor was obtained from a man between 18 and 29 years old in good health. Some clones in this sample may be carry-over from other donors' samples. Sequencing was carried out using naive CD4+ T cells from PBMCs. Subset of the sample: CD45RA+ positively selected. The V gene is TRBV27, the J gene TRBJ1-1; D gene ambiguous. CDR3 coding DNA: TGTGCCAGCTGGGTATTGGGCACTGAAGCTTTCTTT. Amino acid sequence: CASWVLGTEAFF.